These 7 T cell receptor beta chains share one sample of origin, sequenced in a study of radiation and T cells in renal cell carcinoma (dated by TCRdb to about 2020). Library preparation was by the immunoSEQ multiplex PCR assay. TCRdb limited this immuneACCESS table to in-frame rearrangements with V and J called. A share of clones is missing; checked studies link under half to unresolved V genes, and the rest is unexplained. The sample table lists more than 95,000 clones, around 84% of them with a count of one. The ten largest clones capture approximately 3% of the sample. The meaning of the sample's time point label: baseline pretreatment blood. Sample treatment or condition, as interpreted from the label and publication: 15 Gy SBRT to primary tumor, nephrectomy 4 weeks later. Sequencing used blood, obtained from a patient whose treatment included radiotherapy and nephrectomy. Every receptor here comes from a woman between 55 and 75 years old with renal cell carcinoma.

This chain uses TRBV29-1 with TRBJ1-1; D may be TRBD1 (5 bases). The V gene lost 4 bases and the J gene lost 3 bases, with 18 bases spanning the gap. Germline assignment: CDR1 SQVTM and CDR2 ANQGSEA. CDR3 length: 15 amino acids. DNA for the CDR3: TGCAGCGTTGGGACTCTGGGGGTAGGTTACACTGAAGCTTTCTTT. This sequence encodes CSVGTLGVGYTEAFF.

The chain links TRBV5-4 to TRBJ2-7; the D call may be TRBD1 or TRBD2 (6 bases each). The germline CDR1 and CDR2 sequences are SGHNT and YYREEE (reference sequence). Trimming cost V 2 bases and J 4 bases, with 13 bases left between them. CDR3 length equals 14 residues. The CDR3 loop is CASSFRGAPYEQYF. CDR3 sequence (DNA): TGTGCCAGCAGCTTTAGGGGGGCGCCTTACGAGCAGTACTTC. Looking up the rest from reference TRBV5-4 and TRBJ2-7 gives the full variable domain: ETGVTQSPTHLIKTRGQQVTLRCSSQSGHNTVSWYQQALGQGPQFIFQYYREEENGRGNFPPRFSGLQFPNYSSELNVNALELDDSALYLCASSFRGAPYEQYFGPGTRLTVT.

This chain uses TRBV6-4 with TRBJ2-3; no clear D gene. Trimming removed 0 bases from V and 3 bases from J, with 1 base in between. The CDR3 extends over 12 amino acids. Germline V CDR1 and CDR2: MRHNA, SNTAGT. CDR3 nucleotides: TGTGCCAGCAGTGACTCGACAGATACGCAGTATTTT. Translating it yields CASSDSTDTQYF.

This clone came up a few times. Here the CDR3 reads CASSPEGGKLFF. Here the CDR3 DNA reads TGTGCCAGCTCACCAGAAGGGGGAAAACTGTTTTTT. V and J are TRBV18 and TRBJ1-4; tentative D call: TRBD1 (6 bases). V was trimmed by 2 bases and J by 10 bases, leaving 8 bases between them. Germline V gene lookup returns CDR1 KGHSH and CDR2 LQKENI. The CDR3 consists of 12 residues. Filled out from reference TRBV18 and TRBJ1-4, the complete variable domain reads NAGVMQNPRHLVRRRGQEARLRCSPMKGHSHVYWYRQLPEEGLKFMVYLQKENIIDESGMPKERFSAEFPKEGPSILRIQQVVRGDSAAYFCASSPEGGKLFFGSGTQLSVL.

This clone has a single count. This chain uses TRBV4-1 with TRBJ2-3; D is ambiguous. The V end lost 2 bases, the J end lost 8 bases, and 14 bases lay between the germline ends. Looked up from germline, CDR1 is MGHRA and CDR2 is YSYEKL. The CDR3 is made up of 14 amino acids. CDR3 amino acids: CASSQSALGGTQYF. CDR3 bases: TGCGCCAGCAGCCAATCTGCCCTAGGTGGTACGCAGTATTTT.

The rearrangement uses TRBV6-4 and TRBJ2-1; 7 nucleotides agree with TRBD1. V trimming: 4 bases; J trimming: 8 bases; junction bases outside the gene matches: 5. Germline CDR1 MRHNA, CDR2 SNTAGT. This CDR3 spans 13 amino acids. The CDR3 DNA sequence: TGTGCCAGCAGTGTCGACAGGGAGTATGAGCAGTTCTTC. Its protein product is CASSVDREYEQFF.

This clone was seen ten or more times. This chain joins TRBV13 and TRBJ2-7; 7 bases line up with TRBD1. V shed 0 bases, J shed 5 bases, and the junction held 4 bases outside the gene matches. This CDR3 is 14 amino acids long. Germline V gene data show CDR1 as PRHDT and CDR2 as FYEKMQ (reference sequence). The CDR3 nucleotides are TGTGCCAGCAGCTTAGGAGGGGGCGCCAACGAGCAGTACTTC. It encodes CASSLGGGANEQYF.